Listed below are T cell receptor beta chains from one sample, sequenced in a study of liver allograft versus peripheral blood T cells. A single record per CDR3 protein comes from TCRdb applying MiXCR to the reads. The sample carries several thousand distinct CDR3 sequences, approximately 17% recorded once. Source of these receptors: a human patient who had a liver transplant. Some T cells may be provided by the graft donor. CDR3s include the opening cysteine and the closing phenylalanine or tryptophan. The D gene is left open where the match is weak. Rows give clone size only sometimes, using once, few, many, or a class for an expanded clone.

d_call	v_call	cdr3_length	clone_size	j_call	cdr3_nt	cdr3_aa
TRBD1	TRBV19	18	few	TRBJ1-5	TGTGCCAGTTCCCGGGACAGGGGGATCCCTTATAGCAATCAGCCCCAGCATTTT	CASSRDRGIPYSNQPQHF
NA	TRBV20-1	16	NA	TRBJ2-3	TGCAGTGCTAGAGATCGAACGGGGGCGCGCGTAGGTACGCAGTATTTT	CSARDRTGARVGTQYF
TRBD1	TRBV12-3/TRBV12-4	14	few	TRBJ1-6	TGTGCCAGCAGTTCGGGACAGGGGACTTCACCCCTCCACTTT	CASSSGQGTSPLHF
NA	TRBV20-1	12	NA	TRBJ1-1	TGCAGTGCTAGAAAAATGAACACTGAAGCTTTCTTT	CSARKMNTEAFF
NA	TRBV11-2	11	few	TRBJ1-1	TGTGCCAGCAGCTTAGAGAGGGGAGCTTTCTTT	CASSLERGAFF
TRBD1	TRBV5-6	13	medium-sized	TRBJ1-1	TGTGCCAGCAGCCCCGGGGGGACAGGGTTAGCTTTCTTT	CASSPGGTGLAFF
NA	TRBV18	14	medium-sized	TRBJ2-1	TGTGCCAGCTCACCGCTCAGGGGGGTAAATGAGCAGTTCTTC	CASSPLRGVNEQFF
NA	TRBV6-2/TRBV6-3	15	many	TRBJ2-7	TGTGCCAGCAGCTCGGAATGGCGCGGCCTCTACGAGCAGTACTTC	CASSSEWRGLYEQYF
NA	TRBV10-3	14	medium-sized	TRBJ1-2	TGTGCCACCCTATTGACAGGACGGAGCTATGGCTACACCTTC	CATLLTGRSYGYTF
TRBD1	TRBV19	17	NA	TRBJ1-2	TGTGCCAGTAGTGGGGCCGGAGGGGACAGGTCTTTCTATGGCTACACCTTC	CASSGAGGDRSFYGYTF
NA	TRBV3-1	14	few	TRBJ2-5	TGTGCCAGCAGCCAAGGGACTGTACAAGAGACCCAGTACTTC	CASSQGTVQETQYF
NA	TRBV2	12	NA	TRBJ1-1	TGTGCCAGGGGATTTCGGAACACTGAAGCTTTCTTT	CARGFRNTEAFF
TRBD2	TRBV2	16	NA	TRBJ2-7	TGTGCCAGCAGTGAAGATCTAGCGGGGGGGGCCTACGAGCAGTACTTC	CASSEDLAGGAYEQYF
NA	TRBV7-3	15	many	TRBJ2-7	TGTGCCAGCAGCCAAACGCCTGGGGGCTCCTACGAGCAGTACTTC	CASSQTPGGSYEQYF
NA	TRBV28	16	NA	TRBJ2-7	TGTGCCAGCAGTTTAGGAGAGGGGGAAAACTCCTACGAGCAGTACTTC	CASSLGEGENSYEQYF
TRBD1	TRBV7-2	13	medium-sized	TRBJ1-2	TGTGCCAGCAGCTTAGGGACAGGGAATGGCTACACCTTC	CASSLGTGNGYTF
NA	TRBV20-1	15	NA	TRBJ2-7	TGCAGTGCTAGAGAAGGGTCGGGCAGCGCCTACGAGCAGTACTTC	CSAREGSGSAYEQYF
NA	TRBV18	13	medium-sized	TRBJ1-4	TGTGCCAGCTTAGCGGACAGAGCTGAGGAACTGTTTTTT	CASLADRAEELFF
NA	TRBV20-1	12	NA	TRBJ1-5	TGCAGTGCTAGAGACCGGAATCAGCCCCAGCATTTT	CSARDRNQPQHF
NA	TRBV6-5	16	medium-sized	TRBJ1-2	TGTGCCAGCAGTCCAGGCGGGGGGAGATTTCGGGGTGGCTACACCTTC	CASSPGGGRFRGGYTF
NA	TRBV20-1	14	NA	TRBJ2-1	TGCAGTGCTAGGCTCTGGGGGCAAACGAATGAGCAGTTCTTC	CSARLWGQTNEQFF
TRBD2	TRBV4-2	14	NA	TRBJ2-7	TGTGCCAGCAGCCAAAGCGGGGGGGCCTACGAGCAGTACTTC	CASSQSGGAYEQYF
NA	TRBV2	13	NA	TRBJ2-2	TGTGCCAGCGGGCAGGCGAACACCGGGGAGCTGTTTTTT	CASGQANTGELFF